This TCR beta chain derives from a study of T cell changes during pregnancy in multiple sclerosis. In its sample, this clone was seen once. V gave up 8 bases and J gave up 8 bases; unmatched junction bases: 7. Germline assignment: CDR1 MDHEN and CDR2 SYDVKM. This CDR3 is 13 amino acids long. Sequencing was performed with immunoSEQ multiplex PCR; in TCRdb, only in-frame clones are kept and a portion is missing. Counted here are around 57,000 clones, approximately 90% occurring once; the ten biggest clones make up 0.16%. The sample was CD4+ T cells from peripheral blood mononuclear cells, taken after pregnancy. The chain links TRBV28 to TRBJ2-2, with TRBD1 matching 8 bases. This TCR derives from a female donor in good health, enrolled as a control in a pregnancy study. CDR3 in DNA: TGTGCCAGCCTCTCAGGGGGCGTGGGGGAGCTGTTTTTT. This encodes CASLSGGVGELFF.